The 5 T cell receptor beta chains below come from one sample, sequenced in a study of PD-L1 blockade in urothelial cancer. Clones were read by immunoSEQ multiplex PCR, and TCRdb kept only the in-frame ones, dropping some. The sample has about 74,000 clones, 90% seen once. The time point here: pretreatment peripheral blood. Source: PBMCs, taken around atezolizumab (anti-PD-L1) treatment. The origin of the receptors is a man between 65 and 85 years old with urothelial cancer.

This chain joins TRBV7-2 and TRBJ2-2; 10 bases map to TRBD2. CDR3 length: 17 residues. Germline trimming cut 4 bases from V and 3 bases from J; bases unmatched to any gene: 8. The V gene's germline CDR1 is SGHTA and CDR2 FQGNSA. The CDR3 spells CASSSGAGGPDTGELFF. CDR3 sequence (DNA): TGTGCCAGCAGCTCCGGAGCGGGAGGGCCCGACACCGGGGAGCTGTTTTTT.

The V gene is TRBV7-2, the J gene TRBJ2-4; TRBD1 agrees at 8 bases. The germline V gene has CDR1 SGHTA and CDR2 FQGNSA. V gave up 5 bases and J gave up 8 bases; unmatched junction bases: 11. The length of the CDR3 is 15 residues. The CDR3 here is CASSPEGQGLHIQYF. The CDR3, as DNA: TGTGCCAGCAGCCCCGAAGGACAGGGTTTACACATTCAGTACTTC.

The CDR3 DNA sequence: TGTGCCAGCAGCGCTCCCGGGACTAGCGGGAGGGCCACGCAGTATTTT. Translating it yields CASSAPGTSGRATQYF. The chain has TRBV9 and TRBJ2-3, with 16 bases identical to TRBD2. V lost 3 bases and J lost 9; bases outside the gene matches: 7. The CDR3 covers 16 residues. Per the germline V gene, CDR1 is SGDLS and CDR2 is YYNGEE.

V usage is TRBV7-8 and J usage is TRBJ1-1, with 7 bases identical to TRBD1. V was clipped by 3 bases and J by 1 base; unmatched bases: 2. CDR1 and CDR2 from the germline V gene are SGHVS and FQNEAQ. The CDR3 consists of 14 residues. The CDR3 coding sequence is TGTGCCAGCAGCTTTACAGGGGAGAACACTGAAGCTTTCTTT. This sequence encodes CASSFTGENTEAFF.

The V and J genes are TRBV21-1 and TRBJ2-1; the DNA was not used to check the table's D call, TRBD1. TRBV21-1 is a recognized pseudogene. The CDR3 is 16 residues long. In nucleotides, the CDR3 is TGTGCCAGCAGCACTGCACAGGGGGCAAAATACAATGAGCAGTTCTTC. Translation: CASSTAQGAKYNEQFF.